These 9 T cell receptor beta chains originate from one sample sequenced in a study of T cells in Graves' hyperthyroidism and ophthalmopathy. Amplification yielded TCR beta CDR3 regions, with RNA transcripts as the source. The study used the HTBI primer set for a first-round RT-PCR of the TCR CDR3. Via MiXCR, TCRdb re-called the multiplex PCR reads, giving one row per CDR3 protein. This sample carries 250,000 to 300,000 distinct CDR3 sequences, less than 15% of them seen once, and the ten largest clones take roughly 8.5%. Sequencing was performed on blood. Source of these receptors: a woman younger than 45 with Graves' hyperthyroidism that later progressed to Graves' ophthalmopathy.

V is TRBV7-9 and J is TRBJ1-4, with TRBD1 as a possible D gene (5 bases). There are 15 residues in the CDR3. V lost 5 bases, J lost 2 bases, and 12 bases lay in between. Germline assignment: CDR1 SEHNR and CDR2 FQNEAQ (reference sequence). The CDR3 DNA reads TGTGCCAGCAGCCCCAAGGGGAGGACTAATGAAAAACTGTTTTTT. Its translation is CASSPKGRTNEKLFF.

The sample holds a few counts of this clonotype. This chain joins TRBV6-6 and TRBJ2-2, with D possibly matching TRBD2 (5 bases). V gave up 0 bases and J gave up 5 bases, with 7 bases separating them. CDR1 is MNHNY, CDR2 SVGAGI, per germline (reference sequence). The CDR3 is made up of 14 amino acids. The CDR3 nucleotides are TGTGCCAGCAGTTACTCTAGCGAAACCGGGGAGCTGTTTTTT. This encodes CASSYSSETGELFF.

There are many counts of this clonotype. The chain couples TRBV11-2 to TRBJ1-6; D is ambiguous. Germline V gene lookup returns CDR1 SGHAT and CDR2 FQNNGV. V gave up 0 bases and J gave up 17 bases, with 8 bases separating them. The CDR3 is made up of 11 amino acids. The CDR3, as DNA: TGTGCCAGCAGCTTAGATCGCTCCATCCACTTT. As protein: CASSLDRSIHF.

This clonotype was observed at least ten times. V gene TRBV20-1 combines with J gene TRBJ1-1; TRBD1 is a possible D gene (6 bases). The V gene lost 3 bases and the J gene lost 5 bases, with 16 bases spanning the gap. CDR3 size: 14 residues. CDR1 DFQATT and CDR2 SNEGSKA come from the germline V gene (reference sequence). As DNA, the CDR3 is TGCAGTGCTAGTCGTGCAGGGGAGGGGACTGAAGCTTTCTTT. This encodes CSASRAGEGTEAFF.

At least ten counts were recorded for this clonotype. This chain links TRBV15 with TRBJ2-3; the D is unclear. V was shortened by 0 bases and J by 0 bases, with 10 bases between the two germline ends. Germline assignment: CDR1 LNHNV and CDR2 YYDKDF (reference sequence). The CDR3 length is 16 residues. The CDR3 region has the DNA TGTGCCACCAGCAGAGACCCTTTTTCTAGCACAGATACGCAGTATTTT. Translation gives CATSRDPFSSTDTQYF. Supplemented by reference TRBV15 and TRBJ2-3, the full variable domain reads DAMVIQNPRYQVTQFGKPVTLSCSQTLNHNVMYWYQQKSSQAPKLLFHYYDKDFNNEADTPDNFQSRRPNTSFCFLDIRSPGLGDTAMYLCATSRDPFSSTDTQYFGPGTRLTVL.

This clonotype was seen many times. The chain employs TRBV7-6 and TRBJ2-1; 12 bases align to TRBD2. The CDR3 has 16 amino acids. Trimming cost V 5 bases and J 5 bases; bases outside gene matches: 7. Germline CDR1 reads SGHVS; CDR2 reads FNYEAQ. CDR3 in amino acids: CASSILAGGYHNEQFF. The CDR3 nucleotides read TGTGCCAGCAGCATACTAGCGGGAGGCTACCACAATGAGCAGTTCTTC.

This chain connects TRBV3-1 to TRBJ2-2, with a tentative D call TRBD1 (5 bases). CDR1 and CDR2 (germline): LGHDT, YNNKEL (reference sequence). The CDR3 has 11 amino acids. V gave up 1 base and J gave up 13 bases, with 7 bases separating them. The CDR3 coding sequence is TGTGCCAGCAGCCAAGGGCAGGGGCTGTTTTTT. This sequence encodes CASSQGQGLFF.

This clonotype has ten or more counts. The genes are TRBV7-2 and TRBJ2-2; 10 nucleotides line up with TRBD2. With 5 bases clipped from V and 7 bases from J, the junction kept 4 bases outside the gene matches. CDR1 and CDR2 from the germline V gene are SGHTA and FQGNSA. The CDR3 has 14 amino acids. CDR3 sequence: CASSKGLAVGELFF. CDR3 bases: TGTGCCAGCAGCAAAGGACTAGCGGTCGGGGAGCTGTTTTTT.

This clonotype has at least ten counts. The chain has TRBV7-9 and TRBJ1-2; D not resolved. Germline loops: CDR1 SEHNR, CDR2 FQNEAQ (reference sequence). CDR3 length equals 14 residues. V was shortened by 0 bases and J by 4 bases, with 9 bases between the two germline ends. CDR3: CASSLAADIYGYTF. The CDR3 DNA follows: TGTGCCAGCAGCTTAGCGGCCGATATCTATGGCTACACCTTC.